This entry concerns a single T cell receptor (beta chain). Treatment meaning: oral pan-JAK inhibitor, 5-10 mg twice daily. These data originate in a study of CD8+ T cells in alopecia areata. Isolated RNA was reverse transcribed into cDNA used as the sequencing template. The protocol was immunoSEQ multiplex PCR, while the TCRdb copy is restricted to in-frame clones and leaves out a portion. In the table there are roughly 210,000 clones, 40% to 45% of which are singletons. V shed 6 bases, J shed 8 bases, and the junction held 11 bases outside the gene matches. Germline CDR1 is MDHEN and CDR2 is SYDVKM. The CDR3 loop spans 15 amino acids.

The source was CD4+ T cells sorted from blood, collected between weeks 36 and 40, from a patient treated with tofacitinib. The sequence was collected from a human donor with alopecia areata. The gene calls are TRBV28 and TRBJ2-4; 9 positions agree with TRBD2. The CDR3 DNA follows: TGTGCCAGCAGGACTAGCGGAGGGGCCATGTACATTCAGTACTTC. Amino acids: CASRTSGGAMYIQYF.